What follows describes a single T cell receptor (beta chain). Its target is not known. Of the isolated RNA, all was reverse transcribed, and so the sequenced material was expressed TCRB transcripts. Here immunoSEQ multiplex PCR was the method, and the copy in TCRdb shows in-frame clones only, minus some. The sample contains about 620,000 clones, 15% to 18% of which appear only once. The data stem from a study of beta chain features in type 1 diabetes. Study results and caveats: Patients showed naive, central memory and Treg TCRB repertoires that appeared more similar than those of healthy donors.

The CDR3 consists of 15 residues. CDR1 is KGHSH and CDR2 is LQKENI in the germline V gene. Trimming took off 5 bases at V and 2 bases at J, with 16 bases between the two ends. Sequencing input: naive CD4+ T cells from blood. This clonotype was sampled from a man aged 18-30 years in good health. The chain links TRBV18 to TRBJ2-7; possible D gene TRBD1, 6 bases. CDR3 amino acids: CASSGLGAAAYEQYF. The CDR3 region has the DNA TGTGCCAGCTCAGGGTTGGGGGCGGCGGCCTACGAGCAGTACTTC.